These T cell receptor beta chains were read from a single sample in a study of OX40 agonist ivuxolimab in advanced cancers. Only in-frame clones appear in the TCRdb table, and some are missing; sequencing was by immunoSEQ multiplex PCR. The repertoire has 65,000 to 80,000 clones, roughly 92% of them found once; the top ten carry 11%. Sequenced here: CD4+ or CD8+ T cells sorted from blood, sampled in a trial of the OX40 agonist ivuxolimab. These receptors came from an adult with an advanced solid tumor such as melanoma, head and neck, liver or kidney cancer. Both conserved end residues are part of each CDR3. Each record gives: clone size, V gene, J gene, D gene, CDR3 DNA, CDR3 protein. The D gene is left open where the match is weak. The listing skips clone size in some rows; elsewhere it reads once, few, many or a size class.

once	TRBV11-2	TRBJ1-1	TRBD1	TGTGCCAGCAGCTTAGACCACAGGGGGCGTACTGAAGCTTTCTTT	CASSLDHRGRTEAFF
.	TRBV28	TRBJ2-3	.	TGTGCCAGCAGTTCCAGCATGGCGGTCGGATACACAGATACGCAGTATTTT	CASSSSMAVGYTDTQYF
once	TRBV14	TRBJ1-2	.	TGTGCCAGCAGCCAAGAAAGGTGGACCTATGGCTACACCTTC	CASSQERWTYGYTF
.	TRBV6-4	TRBJ1-5	.	TGTGCCAGCAGGGCTCCGGGACACCCGCAATGGCCCCAGCATTTT	CASRAPGHPQWPQHF
once	TRBV2	TRBJ2-4	.	TGTGCCAGCAGAGGGCTTAGCGACCTGGGAAACATTCAGTACTTC	CASRGLSDLGNIQYF
.	TRBV6-1	TRBJ2-3	TRBD1	TGTGCCAGCAGGGTGACAGGGGAGACAGATACGCAGTATTTT	CASRVTGETDTQYF
.	TRBV7-9	TRBJ1-3	.	TGTGCCCTGGGGGGGCGCTCTGGAAACACCATATATTTT	CALGGRSGNTIYF
.	TRBV29-1	TRBJ1-2	.	TGCAGCGTGGTCCTTGAGGTGAATGGCTACACCTTC	CSVVLEVNGYTF
.	TRBV4-1	TRBJ1-3	.	TGCGCCAGCAGCGCACTTCAGGGGCCACTTCGAGACACCATATATTTT	CASSALQGPLRDTIYF
once	TRBV7-3	TRBJ2-7	TRBD2	TGTGCCAGCAGCTTAACGGGCGGGGGTTCCCCCTACGAGCAGTACTTC	CASSLTGGGSPYEQYF
.	TRBV10-3	TRBJ1-3	.	TGTGCCATCAGTGAGGACAACTCTGGAAACACCATATATTTT	CAISEDNSGNTIYF
.	TRBV5-1	TRBJ2-1	.	TGCGCCAGCAGCTCCCGGGGATTTTCCTACAATGAGCAGTTCTTC	CASSSRGFSYNEQFF
.	TRBV11-2	TRBJ2-3	.	TGTGCCAGCAGCTTCCCCACTGGGGAAACCGCCACAGATACGCAGTATTTT	CASSFPTGETATDTQYF
.	TRBV13	TRBJ2-2	TRBD2	TGTGCCAGCAGCCTGGGGACTAGCGGGGGCCATCATGACACCGGGGAGCTGTTTTTT	CASSLGTSGGHHDTGELFF